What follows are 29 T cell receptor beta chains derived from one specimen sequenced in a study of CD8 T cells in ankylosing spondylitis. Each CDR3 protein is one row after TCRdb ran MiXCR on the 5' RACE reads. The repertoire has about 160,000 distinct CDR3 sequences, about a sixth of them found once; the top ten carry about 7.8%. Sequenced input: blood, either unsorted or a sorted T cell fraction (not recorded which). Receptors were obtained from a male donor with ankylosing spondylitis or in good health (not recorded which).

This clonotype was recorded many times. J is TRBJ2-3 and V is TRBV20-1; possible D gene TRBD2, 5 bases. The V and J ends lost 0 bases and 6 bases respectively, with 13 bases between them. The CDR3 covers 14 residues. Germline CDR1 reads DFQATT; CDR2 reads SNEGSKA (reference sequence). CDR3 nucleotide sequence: TGCAGTGCTAGAGATTTTGGTAGCGCGGATACGCAGTATTTT. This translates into CSARDFGSADTQYF.

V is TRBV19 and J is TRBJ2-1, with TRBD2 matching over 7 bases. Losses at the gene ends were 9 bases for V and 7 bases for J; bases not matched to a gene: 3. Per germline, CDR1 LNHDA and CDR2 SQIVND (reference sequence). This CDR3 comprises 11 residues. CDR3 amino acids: CARLASNEQFF. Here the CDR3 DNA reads TGTGCCAGACTAGCGTCGAATGAGCAGTTCTTC.

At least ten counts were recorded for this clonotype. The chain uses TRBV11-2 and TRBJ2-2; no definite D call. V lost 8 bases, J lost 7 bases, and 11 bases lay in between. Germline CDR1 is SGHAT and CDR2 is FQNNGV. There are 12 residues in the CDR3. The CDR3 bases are TGTGCCAGCTCCTCGCTCGGCGGGGAGCTGTTTTTT. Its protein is CASSSLGGELFF.

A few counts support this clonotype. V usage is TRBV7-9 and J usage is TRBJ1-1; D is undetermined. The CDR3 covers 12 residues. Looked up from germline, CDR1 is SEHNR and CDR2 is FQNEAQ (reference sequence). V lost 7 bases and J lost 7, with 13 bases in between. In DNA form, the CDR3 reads TGTGCCAGCATCTCGGACGGGATTGAAGCTTTCTTT. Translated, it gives CASISDGIEAFF.

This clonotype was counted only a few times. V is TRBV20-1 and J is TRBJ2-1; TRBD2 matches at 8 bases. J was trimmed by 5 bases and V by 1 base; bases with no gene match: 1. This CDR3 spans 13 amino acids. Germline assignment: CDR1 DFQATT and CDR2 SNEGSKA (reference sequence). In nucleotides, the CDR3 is TGCAGTGCTAGAGGAGCGGGAGACAATGAGCAGTTCTTC. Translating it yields CSARGAGDNEQFF.

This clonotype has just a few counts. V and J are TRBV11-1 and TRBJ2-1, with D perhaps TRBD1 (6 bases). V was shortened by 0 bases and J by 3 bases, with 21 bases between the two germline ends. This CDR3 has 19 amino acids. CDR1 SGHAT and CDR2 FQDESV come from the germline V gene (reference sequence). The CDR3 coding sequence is TGTGCCAGCAGCTTAGCGCTAGACCTCCGGAGAGGGGGCTACAATGAGCAGTTCTTC. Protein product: CASSLALDLRRGGYNEQFF.

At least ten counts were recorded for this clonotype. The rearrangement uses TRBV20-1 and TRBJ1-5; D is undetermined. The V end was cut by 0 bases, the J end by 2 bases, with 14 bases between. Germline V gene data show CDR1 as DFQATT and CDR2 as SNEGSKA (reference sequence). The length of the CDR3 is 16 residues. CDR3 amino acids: CSARDLNFSGNQPQHF. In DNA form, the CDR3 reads TGCAGTGCTAGAGATCTTAACTTCAGTGGCAATCAGCCCCAGCATTTT.

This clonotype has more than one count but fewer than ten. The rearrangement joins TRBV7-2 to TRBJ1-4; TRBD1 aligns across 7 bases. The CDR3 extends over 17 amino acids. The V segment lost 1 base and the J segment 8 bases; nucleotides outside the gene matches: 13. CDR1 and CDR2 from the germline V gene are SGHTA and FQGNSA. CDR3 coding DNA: TGTGCCAGCAGCTTAGGCCTTTTAGGGGGCAAAAGCGAAAAACTGTTTTTT. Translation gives CASSLGLLGGKSEKLFF.

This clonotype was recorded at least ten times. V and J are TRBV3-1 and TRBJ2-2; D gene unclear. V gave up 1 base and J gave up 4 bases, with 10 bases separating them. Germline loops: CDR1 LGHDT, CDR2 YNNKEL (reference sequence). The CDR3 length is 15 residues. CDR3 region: CASSQVLGSTGELFF. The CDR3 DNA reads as TGTGCCAGCAGCCAAGTGTTAGGGTCCACCGGGGAGCTGTTTTTT.

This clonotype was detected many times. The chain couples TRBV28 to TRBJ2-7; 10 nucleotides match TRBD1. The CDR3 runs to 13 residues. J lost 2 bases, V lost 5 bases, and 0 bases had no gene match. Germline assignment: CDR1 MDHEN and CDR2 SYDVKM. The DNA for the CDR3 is TGTGCCAGCAGTGGGACAGGGGCCTACGAGCAGTACTTC. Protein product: CASSGTGAYEQYF. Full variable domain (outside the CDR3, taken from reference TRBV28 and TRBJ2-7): DVKVTQSSRYLVKRTGEKVFLECVQDMDHENMFWYRQDPGLGLRLIYFSYDVKMKEKGDIPEGYSVSREKKERFSLILESASTNQTSMYLCASSGTGAYEQYFGPGTRLTVT.

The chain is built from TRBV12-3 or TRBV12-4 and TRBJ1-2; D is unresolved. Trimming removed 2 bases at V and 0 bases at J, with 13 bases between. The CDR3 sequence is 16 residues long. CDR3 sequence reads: CASSLRAAVSNYGYTF. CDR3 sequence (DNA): TGTGCCAGCAGTTTAAGGGCAGCCGTCTCTAACTATGGCTACACCTTC.

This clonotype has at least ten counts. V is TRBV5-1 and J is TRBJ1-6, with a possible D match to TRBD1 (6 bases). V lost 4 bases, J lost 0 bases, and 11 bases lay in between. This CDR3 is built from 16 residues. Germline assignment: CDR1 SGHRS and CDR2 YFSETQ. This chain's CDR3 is CASSPDRSSYNSPLHF. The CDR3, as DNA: TGCGCCAGCAGCCCCGACAGGAGCTCCTATAATTCACCCCTCCACTTT. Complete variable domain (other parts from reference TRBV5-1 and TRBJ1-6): KAGVTQTPRYLIKTRGQQVTLSCSPISGHRSVSWYQQTPGQGLQFLFEYFSETQRNKGNFPGRFSGRQFSNSRSEMNVSTLELGDSALYLCASSPDRSSYNSPLHFGNGTRLTVT.

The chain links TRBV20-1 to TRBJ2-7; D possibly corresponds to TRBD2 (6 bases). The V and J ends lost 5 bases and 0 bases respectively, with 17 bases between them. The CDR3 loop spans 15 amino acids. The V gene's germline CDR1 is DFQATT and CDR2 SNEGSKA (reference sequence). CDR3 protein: CSAHFTSTSSYEQYF. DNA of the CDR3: TGCAGTGCTCACTTCACTAGCACCAGCTCCTACGAGCAGTACTTC.

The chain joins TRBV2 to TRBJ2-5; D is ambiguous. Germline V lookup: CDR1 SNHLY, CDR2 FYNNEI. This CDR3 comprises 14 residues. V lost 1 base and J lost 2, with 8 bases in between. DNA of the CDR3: TGTGCCAGCAGTGAAGAGCAACAGCAAGAGACCCAGTACTTC. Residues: CASSEEQQQETQYF.

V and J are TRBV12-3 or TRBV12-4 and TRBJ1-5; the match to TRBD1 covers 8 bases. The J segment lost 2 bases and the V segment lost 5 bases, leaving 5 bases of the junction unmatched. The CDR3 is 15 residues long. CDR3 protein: CASSPGGTGNQPQHF. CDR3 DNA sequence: TGTGCCAGCAGTCCAGGGGGCACGGGCAATCAGCCCCAGCATTTT.

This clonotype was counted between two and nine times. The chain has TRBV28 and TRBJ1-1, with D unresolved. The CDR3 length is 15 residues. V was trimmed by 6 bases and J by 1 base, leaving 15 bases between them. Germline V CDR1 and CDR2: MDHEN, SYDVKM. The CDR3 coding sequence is TGTGCCAGCAGCCCCCCCCGGACGTCGAACACTGAAGCTTTCTTT. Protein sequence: CASSPPRTSNTEAFF.

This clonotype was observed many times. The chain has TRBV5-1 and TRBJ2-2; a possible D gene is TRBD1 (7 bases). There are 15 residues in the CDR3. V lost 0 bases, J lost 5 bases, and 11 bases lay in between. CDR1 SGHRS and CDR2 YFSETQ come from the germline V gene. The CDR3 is CASSLGQGGTGELFF. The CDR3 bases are TGCGCCAGCAGCTTGGGACAGGGAGGAACCGGGGAGCTGTTTTTT.

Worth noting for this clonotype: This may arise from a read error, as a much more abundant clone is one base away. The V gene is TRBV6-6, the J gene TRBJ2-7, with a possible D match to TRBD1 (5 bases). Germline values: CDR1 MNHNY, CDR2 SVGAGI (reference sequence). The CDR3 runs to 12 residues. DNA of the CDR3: TGTGCCAGCTCGCGACAGACCTACGAGCAGTCCTTC. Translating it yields CASSRQTYEQSF.

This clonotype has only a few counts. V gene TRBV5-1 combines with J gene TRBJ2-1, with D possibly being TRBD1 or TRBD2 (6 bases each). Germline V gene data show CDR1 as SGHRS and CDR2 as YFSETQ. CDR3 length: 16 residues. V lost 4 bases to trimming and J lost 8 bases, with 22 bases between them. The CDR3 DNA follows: TGCGCCAGCAGCCCCGCTGGGGGCGGGATTCGCGATGAGCAGTTCTTC. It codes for CASSPAGGGIRDEQFF.

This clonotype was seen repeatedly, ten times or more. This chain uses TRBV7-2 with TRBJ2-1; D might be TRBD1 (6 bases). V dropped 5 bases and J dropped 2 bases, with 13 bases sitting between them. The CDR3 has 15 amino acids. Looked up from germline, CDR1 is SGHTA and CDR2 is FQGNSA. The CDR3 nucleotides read TGTGCCAGCAGCCTAGGGGGATACCCCTACAATGAGCAGTTCTTC. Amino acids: CASSLGGYPYNEQFF. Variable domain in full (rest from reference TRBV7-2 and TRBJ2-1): GAGVSQSPSNKVTEKGKDVELRCDPISGHTALYWYRQSLGQGLEFLIYFQGNSAPDKSGLPSDRFSAERTGGSVSTLTIQRTQQEDSAVYLCASSLGGYPYNEQFFGPGTRLTVL.

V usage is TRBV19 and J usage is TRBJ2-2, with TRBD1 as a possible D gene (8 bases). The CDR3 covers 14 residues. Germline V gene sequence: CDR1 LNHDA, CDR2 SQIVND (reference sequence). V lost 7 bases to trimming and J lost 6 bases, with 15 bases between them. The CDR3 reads CASIDRGGAGELFF. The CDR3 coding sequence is TGTGCCAGTATCGACAGGGGAGGGGCCGGGGAGCTGTTTTTT.

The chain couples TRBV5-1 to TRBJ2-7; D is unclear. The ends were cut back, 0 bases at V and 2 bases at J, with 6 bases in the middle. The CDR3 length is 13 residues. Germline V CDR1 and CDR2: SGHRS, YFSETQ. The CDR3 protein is CASSLGHPYEQYF. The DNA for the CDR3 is TGCGCCAGCAGCTTGGGACACCCCTACGAGCAGTACTTC. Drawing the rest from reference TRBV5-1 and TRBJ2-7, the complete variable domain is KAGVTQTPRYLIKTRGQQVTLSCSPISGHRSVSWYQQTPGQGLQFLFEYFSETQRNKGNFPGRFSGRQFSNSRSEMNVSTLELGDSALYLCASSLGHPYEQYFGPGTRLTVT.

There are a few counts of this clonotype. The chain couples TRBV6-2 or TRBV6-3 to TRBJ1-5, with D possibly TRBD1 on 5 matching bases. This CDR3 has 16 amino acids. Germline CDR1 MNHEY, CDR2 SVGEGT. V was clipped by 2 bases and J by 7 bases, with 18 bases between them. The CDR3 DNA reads TGTGCCAGCAGTTACATAGCAGATGGTCGGGGCCAGCCCCAGCATTTT. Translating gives CASSYIADGRGQPQHF.

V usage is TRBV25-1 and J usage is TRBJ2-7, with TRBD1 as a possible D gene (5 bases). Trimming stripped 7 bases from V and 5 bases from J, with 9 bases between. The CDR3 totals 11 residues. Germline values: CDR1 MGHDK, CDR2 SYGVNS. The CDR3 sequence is CASTRVNEQYF. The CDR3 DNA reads TGTGCCAGCACCAGGGTTAACGAGCAGTACTTC.

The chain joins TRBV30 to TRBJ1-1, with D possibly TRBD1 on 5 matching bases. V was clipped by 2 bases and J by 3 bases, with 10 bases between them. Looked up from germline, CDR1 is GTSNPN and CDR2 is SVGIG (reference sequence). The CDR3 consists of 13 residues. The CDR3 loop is CAWSRQGDTEAFF. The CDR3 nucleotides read TGTGCCTGGAGTAGACAAGGGGACACTGAAGCTTTCTTT.

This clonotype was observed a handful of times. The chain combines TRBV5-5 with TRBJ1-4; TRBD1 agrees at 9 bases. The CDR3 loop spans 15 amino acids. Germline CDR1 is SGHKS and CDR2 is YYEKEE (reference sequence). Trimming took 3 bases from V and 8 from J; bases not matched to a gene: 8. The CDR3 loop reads CASSSWTGDFEKLFF. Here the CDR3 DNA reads TGTGCCAGCAGCTCATGGACAGGGGATTTCGAAAAACTGTTTTTT.

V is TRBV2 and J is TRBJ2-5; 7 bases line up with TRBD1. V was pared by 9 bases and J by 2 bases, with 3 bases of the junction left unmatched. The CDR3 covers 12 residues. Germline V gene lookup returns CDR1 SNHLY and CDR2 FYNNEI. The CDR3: CASARGQETQYF. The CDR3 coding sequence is TGTGCCAGTGCCAGGGGGCAAGAGACCCAGTACTTC.

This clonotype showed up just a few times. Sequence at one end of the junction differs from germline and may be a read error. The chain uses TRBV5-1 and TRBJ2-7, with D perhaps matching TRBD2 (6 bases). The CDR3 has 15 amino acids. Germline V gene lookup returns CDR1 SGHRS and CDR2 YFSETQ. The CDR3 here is CASSSTSTSSSEQYF. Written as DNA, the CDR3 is TGCGCCAGCAGCTCAACTTCGACTAGTTCCTCCGAGCAGTACTTC.

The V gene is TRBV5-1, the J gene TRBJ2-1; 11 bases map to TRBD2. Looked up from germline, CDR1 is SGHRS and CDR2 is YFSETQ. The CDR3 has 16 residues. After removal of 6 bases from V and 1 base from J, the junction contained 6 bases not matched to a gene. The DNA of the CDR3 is TGCGCCAGCAAACCTCTAGCGGGAGGTTCCTACAATGAGCAGTTCTTC. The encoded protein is CASKPLAGGSYNEQFF.